The subject of this entry is one T cell receptor (beta chain). As yet, its antigen is unknown. These data originate in a study of long-term antiretroviral therapy in people with HIV. The CDR3 totals 13 residues. Germline V CDR1 and CDR2: LNHNV, YYDKDF (reference sequence). V shed 2 bases and J shed 6 bases, with 11 bases lying between them. Findings of the study overall: Pre-ART clonal expansions dominated every time point's repertoire. The study found that diversity rose after ART but stayed below transplant donor controls.

Specimens retained about 0.95-11 million cryopreserved PBMC preceding DNA extraction. A v3.0 immunoSEQ assay was performed at survey level. The target of sequencing was about 40,000-50,000 T-cell genomes per sample. Repertoires were generated with immunoSEQ multiplex PCR, while TCRdb's copy carries only in-frame clones and drops some. Seen here are tens of thousands of clones, approximately 85% observed once, and the top ten hold 3.8%. The clonotype was recovered from a man between 18 and 29 years old with HIV. Sequenced material: unsorted PBMCs, taken 0.8 years before starting antiretroviral therapy. The gene calls are TRBV15 and TRBJ2-7; weak D call: TRBD2 (5 bases). The CDR3 loop reads CATSRYRGSEQYF. CDR3 nucleotides: TGTGCCACCAGCAGATACCGAGGGAGCGAGCAGTACTTC. The variable domain in full, with the rest retrieved from reference TRBV15 and TRBJ2-7, is DAMVIQNPRYQVTQFGKPVTLSCSQTLNHNVMYWYQQKSSQAPKLLFHYYDKDFNNEADTPDNFQSRRPNTSFCFLDIRSPGLGDTAMYLCATSRYRGSEQYFGPGTRLTVT.